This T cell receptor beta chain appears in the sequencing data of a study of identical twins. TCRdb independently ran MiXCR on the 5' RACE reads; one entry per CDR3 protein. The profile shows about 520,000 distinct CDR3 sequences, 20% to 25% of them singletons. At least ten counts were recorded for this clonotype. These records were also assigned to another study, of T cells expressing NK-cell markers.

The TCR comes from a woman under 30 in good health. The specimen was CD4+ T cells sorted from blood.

The DNA for the CDR3 is TGTGCCAGCAGTACACTACAAAGGGGTGAAAAACTGTTTTTT. It codes for CASSTLQRGEKLFF. The rearrangement uses TRBV12-3 or TRBV12-4 and TRBJ1-4; the D gene is possibly TRBD1 (5 bases). There are 14 residues in the CDR3. Deletions cut 5 bases from V and 7 bases from J, with 14 bases between.